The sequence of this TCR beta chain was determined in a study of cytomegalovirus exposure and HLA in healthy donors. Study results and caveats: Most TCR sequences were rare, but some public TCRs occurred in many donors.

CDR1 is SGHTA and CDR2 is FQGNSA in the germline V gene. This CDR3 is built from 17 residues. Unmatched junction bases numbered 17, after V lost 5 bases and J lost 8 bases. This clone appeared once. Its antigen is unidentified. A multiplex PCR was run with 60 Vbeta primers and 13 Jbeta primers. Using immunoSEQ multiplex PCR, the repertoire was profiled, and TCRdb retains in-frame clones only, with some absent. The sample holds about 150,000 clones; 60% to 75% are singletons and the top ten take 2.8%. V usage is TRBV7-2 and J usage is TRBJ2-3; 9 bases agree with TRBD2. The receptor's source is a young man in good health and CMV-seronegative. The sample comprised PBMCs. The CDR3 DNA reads TGTGCCAGCAGCCTCCAAAGTAGCGGGGGTGAGGCAGGTACGCAGTATTTT. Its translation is CASSLQSSGGEAGTQYF. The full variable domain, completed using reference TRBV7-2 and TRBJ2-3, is GAGVSQSPSNKVTEKGKDVELRCDPISGHTALYWYRQSLGQGLEFLIYFQGNSAPDKSGLPSDRFSAERTGGSVSTLTIQRTQQEDSAVYLCASSLQSSGGEAGTQYFGPGTRLTVL.